The sequence of this T cell receptor (beta chain) was determined in a study of T cells in tuberculosis. Study in general: IGRA-negative adolescents, IGRA-positive adolescents with latent tuberculosis and adults with active tuberculosis formed this South African cohort.

CDR3 size: 18 residues. Germline V lookup: CDR1 KGHSH, CDR2 LQKENI. V was clipped by 3 bases and J by 0 bases, with 18 bases between them. A remark on this clone: Its matching antigen is unknown.

Study-level findings and limits: Smaller alpha distances in active tuberculosis partly reflected shorter CDR3-alpha lengths. Cases with active tuberculosis were adults, while controls were adolescents. Active tuberculosis alpha repertoires lay closer to GMM-specific TCRs than controls'.

TCRdb's table, derived via immunoSEQ multiplex PCR, lists solely in-frame clones and lacks some. This sample has 25,000 to 35,000 clones, with approximately 94% found just once. The sample consisted of PBMCs. The gene calls are TRBV18 and TRBJ2-1; no firm D call. This clonotype was obtained from a donor between 5 and 29 years old with latent tuberculosis or without tuberculosis infection. The CDR3 region is CASSPYFNSPSSYNEQFF. CDR3 in DNA: TGTGCCAGCTCACCCTATTTTAACAGCCCGAGCTCCTACAATGAGCAGTTCTTC.